The clone carrying this TCR beta chain was counted a few times. Its antigen is unidentified. RNA transcripts were the template for amplifying TCR beta CDR3 regions. The HTBI primer set served for first-round RT-PCR of the TCR CDR3. TCRdb fed the multiplex PCR reads into MiXCR, producing one record per CDR3 protein. The table records hundreds of thousands of distinct CDR3 sequences, 14% of them present only once. These data come from a study of T cells in Graves' hyperthyroidism and ophthalmopathy. The study's findings and limits: Ophthalmopathy was distinguished from stable hyperthyroidism by 13 V-J signatures. Appearing also in blood were most of the thyroid clonotypes expanded above 0.001.

The CDR3 extends over 16 amino acids. The V end lost 3 bases, the J end lost 0 bases, and 13 bases lay between the germline ends. The germline CDR1 and CDR2 sequences are MGHRA and YSYEKL. The rearrangement joins TRBV4-1 to TRBJ2-3; possible D gene TRBD2, 6 bases. Sequenced input: blood. The TCR was taken from a woman aged 18-30 years with Graves' hyperthyroidism. The CDR3 coding sequence is TGCGCCAGCAGCCAGGATAGCGGAGCTAGCACAGATACGCAGTATTTT. This encodes CASSQDSGASTDTQYF.